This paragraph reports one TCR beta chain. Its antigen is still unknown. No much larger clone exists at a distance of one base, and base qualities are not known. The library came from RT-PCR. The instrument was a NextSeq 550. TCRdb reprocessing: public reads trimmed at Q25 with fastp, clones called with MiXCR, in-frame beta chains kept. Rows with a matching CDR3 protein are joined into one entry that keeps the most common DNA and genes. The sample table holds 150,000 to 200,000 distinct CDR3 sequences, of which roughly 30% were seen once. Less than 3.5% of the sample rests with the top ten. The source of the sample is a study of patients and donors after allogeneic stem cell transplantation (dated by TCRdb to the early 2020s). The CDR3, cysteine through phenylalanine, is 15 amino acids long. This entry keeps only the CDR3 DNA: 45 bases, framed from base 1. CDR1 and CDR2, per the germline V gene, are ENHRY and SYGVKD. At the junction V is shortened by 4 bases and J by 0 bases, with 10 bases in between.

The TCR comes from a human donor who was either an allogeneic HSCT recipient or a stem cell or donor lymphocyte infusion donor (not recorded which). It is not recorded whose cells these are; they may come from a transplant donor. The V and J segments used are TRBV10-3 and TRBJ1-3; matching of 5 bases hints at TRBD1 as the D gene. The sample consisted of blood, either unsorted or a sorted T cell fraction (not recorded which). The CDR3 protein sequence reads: CAISGQPSSGNTIYF. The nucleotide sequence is TGTGCCATCAGTGGACAGCCGAGCTCTGGAAACACCATATATTTT.